The 2 T cell receptor beta chains below were found in one sample sequenced in a study of CD8+ T cells in alopecia areata (dated by TCRdb to the late 2010s). Libraries came from the immunoSEQ multiplex PCR assay. To provide template for TCR sequencing, every sample had RNA extracted and reverse transcribed into cDNA. TCRdb retrieved this table from immuneACCESS and kept in-frame rearrangements only. Not all clones are present; in checked studies, unresolved V genes account for under half, and no reason is known for the remainder. The sample table shows approximately 300,000 clones, and roughly 60% are seen once. The ten biggest clones cover under 2% of the sample. In the paper's terms, the time point label means: about 25 weeks on oral tofacitinib. The meaning of the sample's treatment or condition label: oral pan-JAK inhibitor, 5-10 mg twice daily. The source material was CD4+ T cells sorted from blood, sampled at week 24, from a patient treated with tofacitinib. These receptors all come from a human donor with alopecia areata.

The J gene is TRBJ1-1, the V gene TRBV2; 7 nucleotides line up with TRBD1. The CDR3 sequence is 14 residues long. CDR1 and CDR2 from the germline V gene are SNHLY and FYNNEI. The V and J ends lost 5 bases and 2 bases, in that order; junction bases with no gene match: 5. CDR3 amino acids: CASSQGVRNTEAFF. The CDR3 DNA sequence: TGTGCCAGCAGTCAGGGGGTCCGCAACACTGAAGCTTTCTTT. Supplemented by reference TRBV2 and TRBJ1-1, the full variable domain reads EPEVTQTPSHQVTQMGQEVILRCVPISNHLYFYWYRQILGQKVEFLVSFYNNEISEKSEIFDDQFSVERPDGSNFTLKIRSTKLEDSAMYFCASSQGVRNTEAFFGQGTRLTVV.

V gene TRBV19 combines with J gene TRBJ2-1; 13 bases agree with TRBD2. The germline gives CDR1 LNHDA, CDR2 SQIVND (reference sequence). J gave up 5 bases and V 6 bases, and 4 bases lay outside the gene matches. The CDR3 totals 15 residues. CDR3 sequence (DNA): TGTGCCAGTAGGATGGGACTAGCGGGGAACAATGAGCAGTTCTTC. Its translation: CASRMGLAGNNEQFF. Variable domain in full (rest from reference TRBV19 and TRBJ2-1): DGGITQSPKYLFRKEGQNVTLSCEQNLNHDAMYWYRQDPGQGLRLIYYSQIVNDFQKGDIAEGYSVSREKKESFPLTVTSAQKNPTAFYLCASRMGLAGNNEQFFGPGTRLTVL.